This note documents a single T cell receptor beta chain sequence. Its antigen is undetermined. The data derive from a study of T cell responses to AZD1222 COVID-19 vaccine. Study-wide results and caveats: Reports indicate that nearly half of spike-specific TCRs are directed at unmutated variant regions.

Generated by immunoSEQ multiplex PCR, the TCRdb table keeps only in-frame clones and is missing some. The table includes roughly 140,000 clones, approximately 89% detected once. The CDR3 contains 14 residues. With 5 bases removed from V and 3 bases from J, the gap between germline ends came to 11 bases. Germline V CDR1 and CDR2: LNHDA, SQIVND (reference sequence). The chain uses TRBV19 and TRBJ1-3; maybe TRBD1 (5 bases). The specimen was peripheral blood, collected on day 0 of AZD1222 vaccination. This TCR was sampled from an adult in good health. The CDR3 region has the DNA TGTGCCAGTAGTTTTGGGGCCAGTGGAAACACCATATATTTT. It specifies CASSFGASGNTIYF.